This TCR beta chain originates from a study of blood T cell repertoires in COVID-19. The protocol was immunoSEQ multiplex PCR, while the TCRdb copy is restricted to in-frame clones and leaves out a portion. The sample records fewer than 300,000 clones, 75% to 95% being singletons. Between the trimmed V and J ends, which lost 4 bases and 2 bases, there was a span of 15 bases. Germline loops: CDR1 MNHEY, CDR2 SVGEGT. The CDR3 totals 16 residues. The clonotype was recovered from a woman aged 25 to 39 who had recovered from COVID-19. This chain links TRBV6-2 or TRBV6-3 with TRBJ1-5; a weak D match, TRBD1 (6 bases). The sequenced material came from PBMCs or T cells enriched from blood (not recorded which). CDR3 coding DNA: TGTGCCAGCAGTTCCCTTACAGGGCCAGGCAATCAGCCCCAGCATTTT. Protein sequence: CASSSLTGPGNQPQHF.